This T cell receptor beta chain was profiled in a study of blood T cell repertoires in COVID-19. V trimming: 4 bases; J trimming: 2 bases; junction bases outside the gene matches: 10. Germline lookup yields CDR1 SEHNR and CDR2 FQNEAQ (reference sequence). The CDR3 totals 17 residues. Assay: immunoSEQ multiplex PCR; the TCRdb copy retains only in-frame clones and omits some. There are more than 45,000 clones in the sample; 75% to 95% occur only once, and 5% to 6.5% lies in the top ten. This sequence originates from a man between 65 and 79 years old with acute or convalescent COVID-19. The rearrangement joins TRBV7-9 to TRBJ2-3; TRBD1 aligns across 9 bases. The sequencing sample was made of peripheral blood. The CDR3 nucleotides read TGTGCCAGCAGCTCCCGGGACAGGGCTTTATCCACAGATACGCAGTATTTT. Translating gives CASSSRDRALSTDTQYF. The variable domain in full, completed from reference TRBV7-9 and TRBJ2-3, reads DTGVSQNPRHKITKRGQNVTFRCDPISEHNRLYWYRQTLGQGPEFLTYFQNEAQLEKSRLLSDRFSAERPKGSFSTLEIQRTEQGDSAMYLCASSSRDRALSTDTQYFGPGTRLTVL.